This T cell receptor (beta chain) was found in a study of cytomegalovirus exposure and HLA in healthy donors. Study-wide context: The 650 to 850 first-cohort repertoires and the 100 to 150 validation repertoires shared the same platform, a later analysis reported.

With regard to this clone: Antigen: not known.

The table came from immunoSEQ multiplex PCR; TCRdb's copy has only in-frame clones and leaves some out. The sample lists about 120,000 clones, more than 75% seen once, with about 6% in the top ten. Findings and caveats of the study: The classifier, whose performance was assessed in both the original and validation cohorts, reportedly diagnosed cytomegalovirus status with high specificity and sensitivity. Rare TCR sequences dominated, though some public TCRs recurred in many donors. A few CMV-associated chains proved CMV antigen-specific in vitro.

The clonotype originates from a woman younger than 30 in good health and CMV-seropositive. The sequencing sample was made of PBMCs.

In DNA, the CDR3 is TGTGCCAGCAGCGGCAGGGGGCCGGAAAAACTGTTTTTT. Protein: CASSGRGPEKLFF. The V gene is TRBV9, the J gene TRBJ1-4, with 8 bases aligning to TRBD1. V dropped 3 bases and J dropped 8; count of bases not matched to a gene: 3. The germline gives CDR1 SGDLS, CDR2 YYNGEE. The CDR3 contains 13 residues.